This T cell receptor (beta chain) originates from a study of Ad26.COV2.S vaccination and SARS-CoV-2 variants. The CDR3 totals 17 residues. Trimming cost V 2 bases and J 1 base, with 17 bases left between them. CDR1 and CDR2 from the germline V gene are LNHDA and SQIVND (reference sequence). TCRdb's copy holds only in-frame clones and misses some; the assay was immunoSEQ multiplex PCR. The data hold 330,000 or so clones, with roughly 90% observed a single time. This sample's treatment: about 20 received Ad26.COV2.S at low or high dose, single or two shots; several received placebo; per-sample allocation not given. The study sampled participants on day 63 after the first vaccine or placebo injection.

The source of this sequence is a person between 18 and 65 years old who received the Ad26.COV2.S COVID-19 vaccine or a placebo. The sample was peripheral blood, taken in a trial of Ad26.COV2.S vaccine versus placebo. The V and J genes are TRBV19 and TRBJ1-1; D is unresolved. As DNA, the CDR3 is TGTGCCAGTAGTATAAGGGCATCGCCCGCTGCGAACACTGAAGCTTTCTTT. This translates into CASSIRASPAANTEAFF.